A single sample is the source of the 24 T cell receptor beta chains below, sequenced in a study of T cell responses to AZD1222 COVID-19 vaccine. Generated by immunoSEQ multiplex PCR, the TCRdb table keeps only in-frame clones and is missing some. The sample lists approximately 300,000 clones, around 93% occurring once. This specimen consisted of peripheral blood, obtained 28 days after the second AZD1222 dose. Source of these receptors: an adult who received the AZD1222 COVID-19 vaccine.

The CDR3 loop reads CASSLQGADTGELFF. As DNA, the CDR3 is TGCGCCAGCAGCTTACAGGGGGCGGACACCGGGGAGCTGTTTTTT. The rearrangement joins TRBV5-1 to TRBJ2-2; TRBD1 agrees at 9 bases. Germline assignment: CDR1 SGHRS and CDR2 YFSETQ. The CDR3 is 15 residues long. Trimming cost V 2 bases and J 3 bases; bases outside gene matches: 2.

V gene TRBV28 combines with J gene TRBJ1-2; TRBD1 matches at 7 bases. CDR1 is MDHEN, CDR2 SYDVKM, per germline. This CDR3 is built from 11 residues. The trim removed 11 bases at V and 6 bases at J, leaving 6 bases unmatched. The CDR3 loop reads CAAQGWDGYTF. CDR3 in DNA: TGTGCCGCACAGGGGTGGGATGGCTACACCTTC.

The rearrangement links TRBV5-8 to TRBJ2-5; maybe TRBD2 (6 bases). V lost 0 bases to trimming and J lost 5 bases, with 11 bases between them. This CDR3 has 14 residues. The V gene's germline CDR1 is SGHTS and CDR2 YDEGEE. CDR3 in amino acids: CASSLDLARETQYF. The DNA for the CDR3 is TGTGCCAGCAGCTTGGATCTAGCGCGGGAGACCCAGTACTTC. Full variable domain (rest looked up from reference TRBV5-8 and TRBJ2-5): EAGVTQSPTHLIKTRGQQATLRCSPISGHTSVYWYQQALGLGLQFLLWYDEGEERNRGNFPPRFSGRQFPNYSSELNVNALELEDSALYLCASSLDLARETQYFGPGTRLLVL.

J is TRBJ2-7 and V is TRBV5-1; possible D gene TRBD1, 6 bases. Per germline, CDR1 SGHRS and CDR2 YFSETQ. V shed 0 bases and J shed 2 bases, with 12 bases lying between them. The CDR3 is 15 residues long. CDR3 sequence reads: CASSLVGTSPYEQYF. CDR3 coding DNA: TGCGCCAGCAGCTTGGTTGGGACATCTCCCTACGAGCAGTACTTC.

The V call is TRBV28, the J call TRBJ1-2; D might be TRBD1 (5 bases). The CDR3 consists of 12 residues. Trimming took 11 bases from V and 0 from J, leaving 10 bases between them. Germline V gives CDR1 MDHEN, CDR2 SYDVKM. This chain's CDR3 is CASTEANYGYTF. CDR3 coding DNA: TGTGCCTCGACAGAAGCTAACTATGGCTACACCTTC.

This chain joins TRBV6-4 and TRBJ2-1, with TRBD2 matching 8 bases. Trimming cost V 4 bases and J 4 bases; bases outside gene matches: 3. The CDR3 consists of 14 residues. Germline CDR1 is MRHNA and CDR2 is SNTAGT. CDR3 loop: CASSAGLGYNEQFF. The CDR3 region has the DNA TGTGCCAGCAGTGCGGGACTAGGGTACAATGAGCAGTTCTTC.

The J gene is TRBJ1-1, the V gene TRBV2; D gene unclear. The V gene's germline CDR1 is SNHLY and CDR2 FYNNEI. V gave up 4 bases and J gave up 0 bases, with 9 bases separating them. This CDR3 is 14 amino acids long. The CDR3 DNA reads as TGTGCCAGCAGTGGGTTCCTCATGAACACTGAAGCTTTCTTT. Amino acid sequence: CASSGFLMNTEAFF. Full variable domain (rest looked up from reference TRBV2 and TRBJ1-1): EPEVTQTPSHQVTQMGQEVILRCVPISNHLYFYWYRQILGQKVEFLVSFYNNEISEKSEIFDDQFSVERPDGSNFTLKIRSTKLEDSAMYFCASSGFLMNTEAFFGQGTRLTVV.

The chain uses TRBV28 and TRBJ2-7; no clear D. The CDR3 length is 14 residues. V was cut by 4 bases and J by 0 bases, with 10 bases left in between. Germline-derived CDR1 and CDR2 are MDHEN and SYDVKM. The CDR3 DNA reads as TGTGCCAGCAGTTCACTAACGCCCTCCTACGAGCAGTACTTC. It is translated as CASSSLTPSYEQYF.

The chain couples TRBV7-2 to TRBJ2-7, with 8 bases lining up with TRBD1. The V and J ends lost 1 base and 5 bases, in that order; junction bases with no gene match: 4. CDR3 size: 14 residues. CDR1 SGHTA and CDR2 FQGNSA come from the germline V gene. CDR3 nucleotides: TGTGCCAGCAGCTTAGTCCAGGGGGCGAACGAGCAGTACTTC. Encoded protein: CASSLVQGANEQYF.

The V and J genes are TRBV28 and TRBJ2-7, with 8 bases fitting TRBD2. Germline V gene lookup returns CDR1 MDHEN and CDR2 SYDVKM. CDR3 length equals 15 residues. The V segment lost 4 bases and the J segment 3 bases; nucleotides outside the gene matches: 8. The CDR3 is CASSSPGLGIYEQYF. As DNA, the CDR3 is TGTGCCAGCAGTTCCCCGGGACTAGGGATCTACGAGCAGTACTTC.

This clone has only one observation. The chain combines TRBV3-1 (or the pseudogene TRBV3-2) with TRBJ2-2; D may be TRBD2 (7 bases). The CDR3 consists of 15 residues. V was cut by 7 bases and J by 4 bases, with 16 bases left in between. Germline V CDR1 and CDR2: LGHDT, YNNKEL (reference sequence). The CDR3 DNA sequence: TGTGCCAGCACCAGTGGGGGGGGCCGCACCGGGGAGCTGTTTTTT. It yields the protein CASTSGGGRTGELFF.

The rearrangement joins TRBV7-9 to TRBJ2-3, with D perhaps TRBD2 (6 bases). Germline CDR1 reads SEHNR; CDR2 reads FQNEAQ (reference sequence). The ends were cut back, 2 bases at V and 0 bases at J, with 15 bases in the middle. The CDR3 is 17 residues long. CDR3 sequence: CASSLFPLAKSTDTQYF. The CDR3 nucleotides read TGTGCCAGCAGCTTATTCCCCCTAGCGAAAAGCACAGATACGCAGTATTTT.

The chain has TRBV7-2 and TRBJ2-5; tentative D call: TRBD2 (6 bases). There are 14 residues in the CDR3. V lost 8 bases, J lost 1 base, and 14 bases lay in between. Germline values: CDR1 SGHTA, CDR2 FQGNSA. Written as DNA, the CDR3 is TGTGCCAGCGCGGCGGGATCGGCCCAAGAGACCCAGTACTTC. It encodes CASAAGSAQETQYF. The variable domain in full, completed from reference TRBV7-2 and TRBJ2-5, reads GAGVSQSPSNKVTEKGKDVELRCDPISGHTALYWYRQSLGQGLEFLIYFQGNSAPDKSGLPSDRFSAERTGGSVSTLTIQRTQQEDSAVYLCASAAGSAQETQYFGPGTRLLVL.

The V call is TRBV28, the J call TRBJ1-2; D remains ambiguous. Germline V gene lookup returns CDR1 MDHEN and CDR2 SYDVKM. CDR3 length equals 12 residues. The V gene lost 4 bases and the J gene lost 8 bases, with 11 bases spanning the gap. CDR3 in DNA: TGTGCCAGCAGTTCGCGGGTAGGCGGCTACACCTTC. This sequence encodes CASSSRVGGYTF.

The gene calls are TRBV6-1 and TRBJ1-2; D remains unclear. The CDR3 spans 13 residues. V dropped 0 bases and J dropped 4 bases, with 6 bases sitting between them. Per the germline V gene, CDR1 is MNHNS and CDR2 is SASEGT. The DNA of the CDR3 is TGTGCCAGCAGTGAAGCCGGATCCTATGGCTACACCTTC. Its translation: CASSEAGSYGYTF.

The chain combines TRBV2 with TRBJ2-5; 8 bases fit TRBD2. Losses at the gene ends were 11 bases for V and 1 base for J; bases not matched to a gene: 6. Germline lookup yields CDR1 SNHLY and CDR2 FYNNEI. The CDR3 is 13 amino acids. The CDR3 region is CASKAGAQETQYF. For the CDR3, the DNA is TGTGCCTCTAAAGCGGGAGCCCAAGAGACCCAGTACTTC.

CDR3 in DNA: TGTGCCACCGGCTGGGGAGGGGATTGCTCTGGAAACACCATATATTTT. Amino acids: CATGWGGDCSGNTIYF. This chain joins TRBV9 and TRBJ1-3; TRBD1 might be the D (5 bases). V lost 9 bases to trimming and J lost 0 bases, with 19 bases between them. Germline assignment: CDR1 SGDLS and CDR2 YYNGEE. This CDR3 is built from 16 residues.

The J gene is TRBJ2-7, the V gene TRBV11-2; 9 bases are a match to TRBD1. CDR1 and CDR2 from the germline V gene are SGHAT and FQNNGV. Unmatched junction bases numbered 9, after V lost 6 bases and J lost 3 bases. CDR3 length: 15 amino acids. DNA of the CDR3: TGTGCCAGCAGGCGCCTGGGACAGGGTGGCTACGAGCAGTACTTC. It yields the protein CASRRLGQGGYEQYF.

The J gene is TRBJ1-1, the V gene TRBV28, with 9 nucleotides matching TRBD1. This CDR3 comprises 17 residues. The trim removed 6 bases at V and 3 bases at J, leaving 14 bases unmatched. Germline CDR1 is MDHEN and CDR2 is SYDVKM. The CDR3 DNA reads as TGTGCCAGCAGGGCGGCCGGGACAGGGTGGTTGGACACTGAAGCTTTCTTT. This translates into CASRAAGTGWLDTEAFF. Full variable domain (rest looked up from reference TRBV28 and TRBJ1-1): DVKVTQSSRYLVKRTGEKVFLECVQDMDHENMFWYRQDPGLGLRLIYFSYDVKMKEKGDIPEGYSVSREKKERFSLILESASTNQTSMYLCASRAAGTGWLDTEAFFGQGTRLTVV.

The J gene is TRBJ2-2, the V gene TRBV24-1; D ambiguous. V was trimmed by 5 bases and J by 0 bases, leaving 15 bases between them. Per the germline V gene, CDR1 is KGHDR and CDR2 is SFDVKD. The CDR3 has 17 residues. In nucleotides, the CDR3 is TGTGCCACCAGTGCTACTGACACACACGCGAACACCGGGGAGCTGTTTTTT. Amino acids: CATSATDTHANTGELFF.

The chain couples TRBV9 to TRBJ1-2; 10 positions agree with TRBD1. V was pared by 0 bases and J by 10 bases, with 6 bases of the junction left unmatched. Germline V gene sequence: CDR1 SGDLS, CDR2 YYNGEE. This CDR3 contains 14 residues. CDR3 coding DNA: TGTGCCAGCAGCGTAGAGGGACAGGGGAGGGACTACACCTTC. This gives the protein CASSVEGQGRDYTF.

The chain links TRBV2 to TRBJ2-2, with D unresolved. Trimming left V 3 bases short and J 7 bases short, with 12 bases between. The germline CDR1 and CDR2 sequences are SNHLY and FYNNEI. This CDR3 is built from 14 residues. CDR3 coding DNA: TGTGCCAGCAGTGAGGCACAGCTTCGCGGGGAGCTGTTTTTT. It encodes CASSEAQLRGELFF.

The chain combines TRBV6-5 with TRBJ1-4, with a weak D call TRBD1 (5 bases). CDR3 size: 15 residues. With 6 bases removed from V and 0 bases from J, the gap between germline ends came to 11 bases. CDR1 is MNHEY and CDR2 is SVGAGI in the germline V gene. The CDR3 DNA reads as TGTGCCAGCAGCTCGGACATTACAACTAATGAAAAACTGTTTTTT. It translates to CASSSDITTNEKLFF.

The genes are TRBV4-1 and TRBJ1-1; D uncertain. The CDR3 is 14 amino acids. Looked up from germline, CDR1 is MGHRA and CDR2 is YSYEKL. V was pared by 2 bases and J by 1 base, with 8 bases between. As DNA, the CDR3 is TGCGCCAGCAGCCAACCCGTCTCGAACACTGAAGCTTTCTTT. Protein sequence: CASSQPVSNTEAFF.